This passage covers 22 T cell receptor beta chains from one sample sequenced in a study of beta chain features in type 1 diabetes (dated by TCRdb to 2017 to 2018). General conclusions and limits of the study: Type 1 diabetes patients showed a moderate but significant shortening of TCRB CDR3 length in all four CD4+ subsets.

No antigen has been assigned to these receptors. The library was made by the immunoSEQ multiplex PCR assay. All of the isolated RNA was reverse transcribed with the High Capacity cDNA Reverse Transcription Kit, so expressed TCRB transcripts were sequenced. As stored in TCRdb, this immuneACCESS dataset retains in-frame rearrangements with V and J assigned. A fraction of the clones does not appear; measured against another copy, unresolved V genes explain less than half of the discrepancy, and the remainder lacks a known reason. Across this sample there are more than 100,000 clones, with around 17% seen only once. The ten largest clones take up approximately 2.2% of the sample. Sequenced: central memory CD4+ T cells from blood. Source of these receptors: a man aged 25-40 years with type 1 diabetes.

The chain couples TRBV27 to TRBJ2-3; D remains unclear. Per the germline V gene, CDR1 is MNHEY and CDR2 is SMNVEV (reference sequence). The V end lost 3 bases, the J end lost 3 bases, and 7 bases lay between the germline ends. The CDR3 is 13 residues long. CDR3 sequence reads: CASSLFQTDTQYF. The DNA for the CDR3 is TGTGCCAGCAGTTTGTTCCAGACAGATACGCAGTATTTT.

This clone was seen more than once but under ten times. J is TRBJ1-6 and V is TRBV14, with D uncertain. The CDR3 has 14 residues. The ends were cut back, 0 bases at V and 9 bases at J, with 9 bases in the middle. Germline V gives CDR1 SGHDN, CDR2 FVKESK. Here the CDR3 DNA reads TGTGCCAGCAGCCAAGATCACGGGTCTTCACCCCTCCACTTT. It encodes CASSQDHGSSPLHF.

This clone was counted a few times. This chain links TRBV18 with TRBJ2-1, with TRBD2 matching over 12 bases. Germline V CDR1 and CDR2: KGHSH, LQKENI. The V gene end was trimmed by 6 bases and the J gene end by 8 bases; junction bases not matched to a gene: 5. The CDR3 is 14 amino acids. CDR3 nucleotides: TGTGCCAGCTCGGAGACTAGCGGGGGCCATGAGCAGTTCTTC. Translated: CASSETSGGHEQFF.

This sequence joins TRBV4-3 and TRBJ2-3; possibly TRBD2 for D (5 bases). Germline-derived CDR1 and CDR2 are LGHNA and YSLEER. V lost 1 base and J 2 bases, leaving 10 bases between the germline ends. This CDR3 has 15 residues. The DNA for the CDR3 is TGCGCCAGCAGCCAAGGACGGGGATACACAGATACGCAGTATTTT. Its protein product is CASSQGRGYTDTQYF.

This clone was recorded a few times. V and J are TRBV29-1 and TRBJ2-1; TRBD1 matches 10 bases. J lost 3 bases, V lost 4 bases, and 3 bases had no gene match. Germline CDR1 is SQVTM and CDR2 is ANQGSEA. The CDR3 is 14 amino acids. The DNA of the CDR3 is TGCAGCGTTGCAAGGACAGGGGGCTACAATGAGCAGTTCTTC. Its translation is CSVARTGGYNEQFF.

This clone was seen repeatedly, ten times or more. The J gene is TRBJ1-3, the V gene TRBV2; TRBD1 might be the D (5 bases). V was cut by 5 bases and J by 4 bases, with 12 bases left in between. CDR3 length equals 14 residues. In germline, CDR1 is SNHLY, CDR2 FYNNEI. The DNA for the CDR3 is TGTGCCAGCAGTCCACAGGAATACGGAAACACCATATATTTT. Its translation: CASSPQEYGNTIYF.

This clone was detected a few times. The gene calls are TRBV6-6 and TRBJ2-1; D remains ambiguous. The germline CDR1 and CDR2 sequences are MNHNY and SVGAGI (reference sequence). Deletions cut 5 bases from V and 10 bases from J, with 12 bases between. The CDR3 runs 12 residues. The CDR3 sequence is CASSPGSLEQFF. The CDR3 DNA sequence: TGTGCCAGCAGTCCCGGCAGCCTGGAGCAGTTCTTC.

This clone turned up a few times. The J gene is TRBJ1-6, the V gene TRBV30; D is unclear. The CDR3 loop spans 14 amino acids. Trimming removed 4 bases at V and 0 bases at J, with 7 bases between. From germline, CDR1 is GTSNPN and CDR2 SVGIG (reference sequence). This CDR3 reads CAWTPGSYNSPLHF. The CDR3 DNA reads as TGTGCCTGGACCCCTGGCTCCTATAATTCACCCCTCCACTTT.

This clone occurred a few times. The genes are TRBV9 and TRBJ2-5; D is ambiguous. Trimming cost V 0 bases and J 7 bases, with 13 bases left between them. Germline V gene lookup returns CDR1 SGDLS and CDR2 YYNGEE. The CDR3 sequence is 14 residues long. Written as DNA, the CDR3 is TGTGCCAGCAGCGTAGATTTCCTATCCGGGACCCAGTACTTC. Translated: CASSVDFLSGTQYF. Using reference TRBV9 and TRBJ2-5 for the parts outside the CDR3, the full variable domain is DSGVTQTPKHLITATGQRVTLRCSPRSGDLSVYWYQQSLDQGLQFLIQYYNGEERAKGNILERFSAQQFPDLHSELNLSSLELGDSALYFCASSVDFLSGTQYFGPGTRLLVL.

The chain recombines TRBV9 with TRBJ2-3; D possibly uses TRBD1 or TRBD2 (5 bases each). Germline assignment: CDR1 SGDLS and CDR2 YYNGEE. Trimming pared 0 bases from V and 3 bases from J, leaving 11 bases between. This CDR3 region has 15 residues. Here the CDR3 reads CASSVGVGETDTQYF. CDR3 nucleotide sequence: TGTGCCAGCAGCGTAGGTGTGGGGGAGACAGATACGCAGTATTTT.

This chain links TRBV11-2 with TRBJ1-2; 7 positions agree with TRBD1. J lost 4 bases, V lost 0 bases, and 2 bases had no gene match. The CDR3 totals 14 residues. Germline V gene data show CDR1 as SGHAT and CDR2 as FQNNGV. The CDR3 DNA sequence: TGTGCCAGCAGCTTAGATCGGGACAGCTATGGCTACACCTTC. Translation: CASSLDRDSYGYTF.

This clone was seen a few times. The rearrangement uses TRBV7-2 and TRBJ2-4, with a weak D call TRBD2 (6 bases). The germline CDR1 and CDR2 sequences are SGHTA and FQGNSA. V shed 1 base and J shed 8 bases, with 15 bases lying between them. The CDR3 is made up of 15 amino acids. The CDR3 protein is CASSLVEGTGDIQYF. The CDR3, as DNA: TGTGCCAGCAGCTTAGTAGAGGGGACGGGAGACATTCAGTACTTC.

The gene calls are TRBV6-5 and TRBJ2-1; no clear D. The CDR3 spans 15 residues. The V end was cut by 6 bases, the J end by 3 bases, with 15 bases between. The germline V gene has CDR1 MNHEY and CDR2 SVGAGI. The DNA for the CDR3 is TGTGCCAGCAGCCAAAAAGTCCTCCACTACAATGAGCAGTTCTTC. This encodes CASSQKVLHYNEQFF.

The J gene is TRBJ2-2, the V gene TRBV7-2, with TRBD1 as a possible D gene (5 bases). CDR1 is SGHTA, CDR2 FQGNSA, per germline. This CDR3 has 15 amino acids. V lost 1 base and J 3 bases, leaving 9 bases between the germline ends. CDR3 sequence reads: CASSLVAGYTGELFF. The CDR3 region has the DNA TGTGCCAGCAGCTTAGTAGCAGGGTACACCGGGGAGCTGTTTTTT. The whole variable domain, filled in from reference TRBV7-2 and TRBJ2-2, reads GAGVSQSPSNKVTEKGKDVELRCDPISGHTALYWYRQSLGQGLEFLIYFQGNSAPDKSGLPSDRFSAERTGGSVSTLTIQRTQQEDSAVYLCASSLVAGYTGELFFGEGSRLTVL.

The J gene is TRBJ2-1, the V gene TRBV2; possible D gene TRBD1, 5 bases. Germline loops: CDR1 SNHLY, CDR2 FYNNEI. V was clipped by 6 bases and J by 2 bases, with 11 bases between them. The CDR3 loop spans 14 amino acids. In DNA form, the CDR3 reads TGTGCCAGCAGGGTACAGGCCACCTACAATGAGCAGTTCTTC. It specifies CASRVQATYNEQFF.

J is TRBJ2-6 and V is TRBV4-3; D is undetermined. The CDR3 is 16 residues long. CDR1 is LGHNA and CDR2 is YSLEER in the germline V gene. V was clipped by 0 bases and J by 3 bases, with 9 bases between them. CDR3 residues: CASSQDRTGGANVLTF. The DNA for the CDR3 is TGCGCCAGCAGCCAAGATAGAACGGGTGGGGCCAACGTCCTGACTTTC.

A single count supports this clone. Here the CDR3 DNA reads TGTGCCAGCAGCTCCGGTGCCCGGGAGACCCAGTACTTC. This encodes CASSSGARETQYF. The V call is TRBV7-2, the J call TRBJ2-5; D ambiguous. V shed 4 bases and J shed 5 bases, with 11 bases lying between them. This CDR3 is 13 amino acids long. CDR1 is SGHTA, CDR2 FQGNSA, per germline.

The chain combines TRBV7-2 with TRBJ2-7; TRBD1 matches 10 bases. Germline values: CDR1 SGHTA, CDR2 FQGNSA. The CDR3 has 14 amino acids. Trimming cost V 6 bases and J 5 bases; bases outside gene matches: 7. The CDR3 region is CASREGTGVHEQYF. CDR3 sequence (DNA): TGTGCCAGCAGAGAGGGGACAGGGGTCCACGAGCAGTACTTC.

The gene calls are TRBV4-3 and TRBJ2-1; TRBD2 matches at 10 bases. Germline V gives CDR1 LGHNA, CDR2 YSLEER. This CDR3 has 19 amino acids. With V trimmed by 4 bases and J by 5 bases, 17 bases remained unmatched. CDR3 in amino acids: CASSLMTPSGGWSNNEQFF. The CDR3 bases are TGCGCCAGCAGCCTTATGACGCCTAGCGGGGGATGGTCAAACAATGAGCAGTTCTTC.

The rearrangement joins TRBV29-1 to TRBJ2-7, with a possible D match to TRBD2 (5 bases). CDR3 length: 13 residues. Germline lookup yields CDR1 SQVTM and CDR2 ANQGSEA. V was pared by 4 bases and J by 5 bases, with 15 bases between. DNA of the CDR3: TGCAGCGTTGTGCCGGGCGGGCCGGACGAGCAGTACTTC. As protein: CSVVPGGPDEQYF.

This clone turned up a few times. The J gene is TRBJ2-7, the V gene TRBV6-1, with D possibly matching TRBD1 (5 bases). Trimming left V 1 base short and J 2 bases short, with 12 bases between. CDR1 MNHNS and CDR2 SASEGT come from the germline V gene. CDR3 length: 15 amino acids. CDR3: CASSEVARVAYEQYF. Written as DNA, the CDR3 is TGTGCCAGCAGTGAAGTGGCCAGGGTGGCCTACGAGCAGTACTTC.

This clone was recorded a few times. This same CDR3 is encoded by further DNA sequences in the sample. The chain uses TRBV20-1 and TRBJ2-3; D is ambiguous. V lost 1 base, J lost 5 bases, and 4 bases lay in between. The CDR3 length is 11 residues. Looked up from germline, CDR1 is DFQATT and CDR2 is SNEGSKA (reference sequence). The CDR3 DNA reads TGCAGTGCTAGAGTTTTAGATACGCAGTATTTT. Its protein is CSARVLDTQYF.